This T cell receptor beta chain came from a study of T cells in Graves' hyperthyroidism and ophthalmopathy. CDR3 length: 12 amino acids. Germline lookup yields CDR1 MNHNY and CDR2 SVGAGI (reference sequence). Trimming removed 0 bases from V and 7 bases from J, with 3 bases in between. This clonotype was detected a few times. Clinical symptoms, serum thyroxine and TRAb, thyroid ultrasound and orbital computed tomography together formed the diagnostic basis. RNA transcripts yielded amplified TCR beta CDR3 regions. TCR CDR3 underwent first-round RT-PCR with the HTBI primer set. TCRdb redid the calling of the multiplex PCR reads with MiXCR, one entry per CDR3 protein. The repertoire holds more than 300,000 distinct CDR3 sequences, with about 18% as singletons.

This chain links TRBV6-6 with TRBJ2-2, with unresolved D. Sequencing was performed on blood. This clonotype was obtained from a woman aged 25 to 39 with Graves' hyperthyroidism that later progressed to Graves' ophthalmopathy. This CDR3 is CASSYSGGELFF. The CDR3 DNA sequence: TGTGCCAGCAGTTACTCGGGCGGGGAGCTGTTTTTT.